These 22 T cell receptor beta chains originate from one sample sequenced in a study of early stage breast cancer tumors. Repertoires were generated with immunoSEQ multiplex PCR, while TCRdb's copy carries only in-frame clones and drops some. The data hold about 21,000 clones, with 76% observed a single time. The sample taken for sequencing was blood. All receptors come from a person aged 55 to 69 with breast cancer.

V usage is TRBV19 and J usage is TRBJ1-1, with D perhaps matching TRBD1 (6 bases). The CDR3 totals 16 residues. Germline lookup yields CDR1 LNHDA and CDR2 SQIVND (reference sequence). Between the trimmed V and J ends, which lost 6 bases and 0 bases, there was a span of 17 bases. The CDR3 region has the DNA TGTGCCAGTAGGATGAGACCGGGACACTTGAACACTGAAGCTTTCTTT. Its translation is CASRMRPGHLNTEAFF.

The chain is built from TRBV28 and TRBJ1-1; 9 nucleotides match TRBD1. From germline, CDR1 is MDHEN and CDR2 SYDVKM. The CDR3 contains 12 residues. With V trimmed by 7 bases and J by 4 bases, 1 base remained unmatched. CDR3 sequence (DNA): TGTGCCAGCAAGGACAGGGGCACTGAAGCTTTCTTT. Its protein product is CASKDRGTEAFF. The whole variable domain, remainder taken from reference TRBV28 and TRBJ1-1, is DVKVTQSSRYLVKRTGEKVFLECVQDMDHENMFWYRQDPGLGLRLIYFSYDVKMKEKGDIPEGYSVSREKKERFSLILESASTNQTSMYLCASKDRGTEAFFGQGTRLTVV.

This chain links TRBV30 with TRBJ2-7; D is uncertain. The CDR3 contains 15 residues. V gave up 4 bases and J gave up 0 bases, with 16 bases separating them. Germline V gives CDR1 GTSNPN, CDR2 SVGIG (reference sequence). The CDR3 here is CAWMGDGLSSYEQYF. The CDR3 DNA follows: TGTGCCTGGATGGGCGACGGCCTGAGCTCCTACGAGCAGTACTTC.

This clone was found a few times. The chain uses TRBV4-2 and TRBJ1-5; D ambiguous. V shed 0 bases and J shed 8 bases, with 11 bases lying between them. This CDR3 is built from 14 residues. Per the germline V gene, CDR1 is LGHNA and CDR2 is YNFKEQ. DNA of the CDR3: TGTGCCAGCAGCCAAGACGGCCAGGTCGAGCCCCAGCATTTT. Its translation is CASSQDGQVEPQHF.

The chain joins TRBV7-3 to TRBJ2-1; TRBD2 might be the D (5 bases). The length of the CDR3 is 12 residues. Per germline, CDR1 SGHTA and CDR2 FQGTGA. V was trimmed by 5 bases and J by 10 bases, leaving 12 bases between them. The CDR3 loop is CASSAGDEEQFF. In DNA form, the CDR3 reads TGTGCCAGCAGCGCCGGGGATGAGGAGCAGTTCTTC.

This clone was picked up one time. The genes are TRBV4-1 and TRBJ1-2; D call uncertain. This CDR3 is 15 amino acids long. V lost 1 base to trimming and J lost 5 bases, with 14 bases between them. Germline loops: CDR1 MGHRA, CDR2 YSYEKL. The CDR3 DNA sequence: TGCGCCAGCAGCCAAGGGGCCGGAGTGATTTATGGCTACACCTTC. Its protein is CASSQGAGVIYGYTF.

The V call is TRBV18, the J call TRBJ2-3; the D gene is possibly TRBD2 (5 bases). Trimming took 1 base from V and 0 from J, leaving 20 bases between them. Germline-derived CDR1 and CDR2 are KGHSH and LQKENI. This CDR3 is 19 amino acids long. The CDR3 nucleotides read TGTGCCAGCTCACCACTGCATTTGAACCGGGATATAAGCACAGATACGCAGTATTTT. Residues: CASSPLHLNRDISTDTQYF.

The chain links TRBV4-1 to TRBJ2-7, with TRBD1 matching over 8 bases. V lost 1 base to trimming and J lost 4 bases; unmatched junction nucleotides: 6. The germline CDR1 and CDR2 sequences are MGHRA and YSYEKL. This CDR3 spans 15 amino acids. The CDR3 DNA follows: TGCGCCAGCAGCCAAGCCTGGACAGGGTATTACGAGCAGTACTTC. Translating gives CASSQAWTGYYEQYF.

The V gene is TRBV4-1, the J gene TRBJ2-7; D might be TRBD1 (6 bases). With 5 bases removed from V and 0 bases from J, the gap between germline ends came to 8 bases. The CDR3 sequence is 13 residues long. CDR1 MGHRA and CDR2 YSYEKL come from the germline V gene. CDR3 sequence (DNA): TGCGCCAGCAGCAAGGACAGCTCCTACGAGCAGTACTTC. This encodes CASSKDSSYEQYF.

The chain links TRBV5-6 to TRBJ2-7; D gene uncertain. The CDR3 totals 12 residues. Between the trimmed V and J ends, which lost 0 bases and 6 bases, there was a span of 7 bases. Germline V gene sequence: CDR1 SGHDT, CDR2 YYEEEE. CDR3: CASSLGVSEQYF. The CDR3 DNA follows: TGTGCCAGCAGCTTGGGGGTGAGCGAGCAGTACTTC.

This clone was seen only a few times. This chain joins TRBV27 and TRBJ2-5; 8 nucleotides align to TRBD1. With 5 bases clipped from V and 5 bases from J, the junction kept 10 bases outside the gene matches. Germline V CDR1 and CDR2: MNHEY, SMNVEV (reference sequence). The length of the CDR3 is 15 residues. The CDR3 protein is CASSPTGGSLETQYF. DNA of the CDR3: TGTGCCAGCAGTCCTACAGGGGGTTCGTTGGAGACCCAGTACTTC.

The genes are TRBV5-6 and TRBJ2-7; unclear D gene. V lost 5 bases, J lost 3 bases, and 15 bases lay in between. CDR3 length: 14 residues. Looked up from germline, CDR1 is SGHDT and CDR2 is YYEEEE. CDR3: CASSGDGNFYEQYF. CDR3 DNA sequence: TGTGCCAGCAGTGGAGATGGCAACTTCTACGAGCAGTACTTC.

This chain uses TRBV5-5 with TRBJ2-3, with 8 bases fitting TRBD1. V shed 3 bases, J shed 2 bases, and the junction held 8 bases outside the gene matches. The CDR3 is 16 amino acids. Germline-derived CDR1 and CDR2 are SGHKS and YYEKEE (reference sequence). In DNA, the CDR3 is TGTGCCAGCAGCTCCGACAGGGGCCAGGACACAGATACGCAGTATTTT. Its translation: CASSSDRGQDTDTQYF.

The J gene is TRBJ2-3, the V gene TRBV5-6, with D unclear. The CDR3 is 12 residues long. Germline V gene sequence: CDR1 SGHDT, CDR2 YYEEEE. Deletions cut 4 bases from V and 10 bases from J, with 13 bases between. CDR3: CASSKASTSQYF. CDR3 sequence (DNA): TGTGCCAGCAGCAAAGCAAGCACTTCGCAGTATTTT.

The chain links TRBV2 to TRBJ2-5, with D possibly TRBD2 on 6 matching bases. V was clipped by 6 bases and J by 7 bases, with 15 bases between them. The germline gives CDR1 SNHLY, CDR2 FYNNEI. This CDR3 region has 13 residues. CDR3 loop: CASSGEAVGTQYF. For the CDR3, the DNA is TGTGCCAGCAGCGGGGAGGCAGTCGGGACCCAGTACTTC.

This clone was counted only a few times. J is TRBJ1-2 and V is TRBV6-1; D possibly corresponds to TRBD1 (5 bases). Germline values: CDR1 MNHNS, CDR2 SASEGT. CDR3 length equals 14 residues. Trimming stripped 5 bases from V and 8 bases from J, with 18 bases between. CDR3 sequence reads: CASSSLGGLEGYTF. The CDR3 DNA follows: TGTGCCAGCAGTTCCTTGGGGGGATTGGAGGGCTACACCTTC.

V gene TRBV7-2 combines with J gene TRBJ1-5; D is possibly TRBD1 (5 bases). This CDR3 contains 14 residues. V lost 0 bases to trimming and J lost 6 bases, with 9 bases between them. Germline V gene sequence: CDR1 SGHTA, CDR2 FQGNSA. For the CDR3, the DNA is TGTGCCAGCAGCTTAGCGGGGGGGGGTCAGCCCCAGCATTTT. This encodes CASSLAGGGQPQHF.

The genes are TRBV10-3 and TRBJ2-5; TRBD2 matches at 15 bases. This CDR3 is built from 18 residues. Looked up from germline, CDR1 is ENHRY and CDR2 is SYGVKD. V was pared by 4 bases and J by 1 base, with 7 bases of the junction left unmatched. CDR3 DNA sequence: TGTGCCATCAGTGCCGGGACTAGCGGGAGGACAATCCAAGAGACCCAGTACTTC. Encoded protein: CAISAGTSGRTIQETQYF.

The chain links TRBV19 to TRBJ2-3; D is undetermined. The germline V and J ends were trimmed by 5 bases and 6 bases, with 18 bases remaining between them. The CDR3 consists of 15 residues. Germline V lookup: CDR1 LNHDA, CDR2 SQIVND (reference sequence). DNA for the CDR3: TGTGCCAGTAGTCTAAAGGAAACACGTGGGGATACGCAGTATTTT. This gives the protein CASSLKETRGDTQYF.

The rearrangement uses TRBV10-1 and TRBJ1-1; tentative D call: TRBD1 (6 bases). The CDR3 is made up of 12 amino acids. Germline V lookup: CDR1 WNHNN, CDR2 SYGVQD (reference sequence). The CDR3 coding sequence is TGCAAGGAGGGGGGGCGTAAAACTGAAGCTTTCTTT. Residues: CKEGGRKTEAFF.

J is TRBJ2-1 and V is TRBV18; D might be TRBD2 (5 bases). V was shortened by 5 bases and J by 8 bases, with 16 bases between the two germline ends. The germline gives CDR1 KGHSH, CDR2 LQKENI. This CDR3 spans 14 amino acids. CDR3 bases: TGTGCCAGCTCAGGAAAACTAGGTTTCGATGAGCAGTTCTTC. Its protein product is CASSGKLGFDEQFF.

This clone is a singleton in its sample. CDR3 residues: CASNDGGTGVNTGELFF. The CDR3 region has the DNA TGTGCCAGCAACGATGGGGGGACAGGGGTAAACACCGGGGAGCTGTTTTTT. This chain uses TRBV7-2 with TRBJ2-2; TRBD1 agrees at 10 bases. The V segment lost 7 bases and the J segment 2 bases; nucleotides outside the gene matches: 10. Germline CDR1 and CDR2: SGHTA and FQGNSA. The CDR3 spans 17 residues.